A selection of T cell receptor beta chains follows, all from one sample in a study of blood T cell repertoires in COVID-19. TCRdb keeps only in-frame clones here, not all; method: immunoSEQ multiplex PCR. Here the sample spans nearly 250,000 clones, approximately 84% being singletons. Sequenced material: peripheral blood. The receptors were sampled from a woman aged 80 or over with acute or convalescent COVID-19. Both conserved end residues are part of each CDR3. Each record gives: J gene, V gene, CDR3 protein.

TRBJ1-4 TRBV20-1 CSASWPNEKLFF
TRBJ2-3 TRBV19 CASRGGSTDTQYF
TRBJ2-2 TRBV4-3 CASSQEFGTRNTGELFF
TRBJ2-1 TRBV11-1 CASSAGWGRGEQFF
TRBJ1-5 TRBV19 CASSAEDRGGNQPQHF
TRBJ1-1 TRBV5-4 CASSLVADSRGEAFF
TRBJ2-7 TRBV6-5 CASSYSIGGLGYEQYF
TRBJ2-5 TRBV30 CAQRGNQETQYF
TRBJ2-1 TRBV14 CASSLGGRGYNEQFF
TRBJ1-3 TRBV4-3 CASSQLTGSGNTIYF
TRBJ1-5 TRBV19 CASSIRAAGYQPQHF
TRBJ2-3 TRBV5-1 CASSLGRADTQYF
TRBJ2-5 TRBV18 CASSLFSRDNQETQYF
TRBJ1-5 TRBV28 CASLQGNEPQHF
TRBJ2-2 TRBV2 CASSYRGQTGELFF
TRBJ1-1 TRBV7-8 CASSLVRIRENTEAFF
TRBJ2-7 TRBV19 CASSGTGQGPYEQYF
TRBJ2-7 TRBV5-1 CASSLGGTSGSHEQYF
TRBJ1-1 TRBV5-1 CASLSGPGNTEAFF
TRBJ2-7 TRBV14 CASSPLRQDSYEQYF
TRBJ2-7 TRBV21-1 CASSKSPLDEQYF
TRBJ2-4 TRBV5-4 CASSGGLAEAKNIQYF
TRBJ1-1 TRBV24-1 CATSDGGGGDTEAFF
TRBJ1-1 TRBV18 CASSPRDKNTEAFF